This TCR beta chain was obtained from a study of blood T cell repertoires in COVID-19 (TCRdb year 2020). In the study overall: Samples from collaborators originated in the United States, Italy and Spain and spanned both the acute and convalescent phases of COVID-19. The prospective study material was composed of cDNA or gDNA derived from T cells, B-cell-depleted T cells, or PBMCs. Deeply sampled blood TCRbeta repertoires from subjects exposed to, actively infected with, or recovered from COVID-19 were included in the dataset. The repertoires were released in a freely available public database intended as a resource for research on the immune response to SARS-CoV-2. The samples were drawn from the first 160 participants of the ongoing ImmuneRACE study and from about 1,200 subjects provided by 6 global collaborators. A de-identified subject ID, COVID-19 status, age in years and sex were almost always included in the sample metadata. HLA class I and class II types, where available, came from metadata supplied by the sample provider rather than from assay-based typing. Broad study findings and their caveats: The amount of clinical and demographic metadata varied by source and participant and was provided uncurated.

On this clone itself: Its cognate antigen has yet to be identified. The input lacks base qualities; no much larger clone sits a single base away.

Taken from the germline V gene (reference sequence), the CDR1 and CDR2 loops are LGHDT and YNNKEL. Germline trimming amounts to 4 bases on V and 8 bases on J, with 7 as the count of junction bases outside the gene matches. The cysteine opens and the phenylalanine closes a CDR3 of 14 amino acids. Solely the CDR3 DNA is kept, with 42 bases framed from the first base. Participants in the prospective study were enrolled through a virtual design, were aged roughly 18 to 100 years, and lived in roughly 26 United States geographic areas. In the prospective study, participants were assigned to cohorts based on the clinical history participants reported in a screening survey and a study questionnaire. Recovered participants in ImmuneRACE Cohort 3 were defined as having two consecutive negative NP/OP PCR tests, clearance from a healthcare professional, or resolution of symptoms. In the prospective study, whole blood, serum and a nasopharyngeal or oropharyngeal swab were collected from each participant by mobile phlebotomists. Additional blood draws and questionnaires over an approximately 2-month period could optionally be provided by prospective study participants. Blood samples from the prospective study were shipped frozen or at room temperature prior to DNA extraction.

TCRbeta CDR3 regions were amplified from genomic DNA using the immunoSEQ Assay, a bias-controlled multiplex PCR. The original methods were these. Within the assay, amplification of reference gene primers was used to estimate how many nucleated cells each sample contained. To quantify the absolute abundance of each unique TCRbeta CDR3 rearrangement, sequence reads were collapsed and filtered. Productive Simpson clonality was computed per sample as the square root of Simpson's diversity index over productive rearrangements. TCRdb provides this immuneACCESS table in a form limited to in-frame rearrangements. Some clones are lacking; in checked studies, under half of them reflect an unresolved V gene, and why the rest are absent is not known. V, J and clone size were drawn from that table, and D and trimming were deduced from the DNA. This sample lists a few hundred thousand clones; 82% were detected once. Of the sample, about 3.3% falls within the top ten clones.

The V and J segments used are TRBV3-1 (or the pseudogene TRBV3-2) and TRBJ1-4; 7 central bases correspond to TRBD1. The source of this sequence is a woman aged 60-70 years who had recovered from COVID-19. The sequencing sample was made of PBMCs or T cells enriched from blood (not recorded which). The DNA sequence is as follows: TGTGCCAGCAGCCCCTTAGACAGGGCCGAAAAACTGTTTTTT. Its coded protein is CASSPLDRAEKLFF.